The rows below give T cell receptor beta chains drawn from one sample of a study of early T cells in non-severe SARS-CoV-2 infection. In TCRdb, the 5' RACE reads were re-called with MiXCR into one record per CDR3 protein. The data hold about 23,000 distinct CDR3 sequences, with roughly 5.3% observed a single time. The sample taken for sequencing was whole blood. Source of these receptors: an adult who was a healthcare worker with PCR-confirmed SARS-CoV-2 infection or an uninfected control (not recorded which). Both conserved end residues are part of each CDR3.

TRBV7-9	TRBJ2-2	CASSLATHTGELFF
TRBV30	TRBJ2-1	CAWSRTSNDEQFF
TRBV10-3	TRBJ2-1	CAISATETRDSKAYNEQFF
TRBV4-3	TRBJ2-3	CASTQTPRGRDTQYF
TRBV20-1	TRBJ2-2	CSAPKPGRLLVTGELFF
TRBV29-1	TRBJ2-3	CSVGGGGVDTQYF
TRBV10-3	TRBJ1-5	CAISAGHRSDQPQHF
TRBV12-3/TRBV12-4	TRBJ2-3	CASSLVDPTDTQYF
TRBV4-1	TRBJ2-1	CASSQVDMGLANYNEQFF
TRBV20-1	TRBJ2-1	CSASGTANEQFF
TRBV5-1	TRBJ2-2	CASSLMTSGNTGELFF
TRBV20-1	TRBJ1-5	CSARGEETGGGNQPQHF
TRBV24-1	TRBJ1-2	CATRAGAGGYTF
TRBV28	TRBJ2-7	CASSSRVSYEQYF
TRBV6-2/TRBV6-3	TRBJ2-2	CASSFGQGKNTGELFF
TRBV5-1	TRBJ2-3	CASSLGGLAQDTQYF